These 6 T cell receptor beta chains share one sample of origin, sequenced in a study of regulatory T cells in long-lasting Graves disease. Libraries of TCR beta came from iRepertoire HTBI primers plus Arm-PCR of CDR3 regions. TCRdb passed the multiplex PCR reads through MiXCR, listing each CDR3 protein once. This table has some 410,000 distinct CDR3 sequences, around 17% appearing once. Time point reported: newly diagnosed GD, antithyroid drugs for less than 3 months. The authors made the TCR library using RNA they extracted from PBMCs. This sample also appeared in a second study, on T cells in Graves' hyperthyroidism and ophthalmopathy.

The specimen was peripheral blood mononuclear cells (PBMCs), collected at new diagnosis, from a patient treated with antithyroid drugs. The origin of the receptors is a woman in her thirties with Graves disease.

This clonotype was counted many times. CDR3 DNA: TGTGCCAGCAGCCAAGGATCACCCAATTCACCCCTCCACTTT. It translates to CASSQGSPNSPLHF. The chain combines TRBV3-1 with TRBJ1-6; D is unresolved. V was trimmed by 1 base and J by 7 bases, leaving 8 bases between them. The V gene's germline CDR1 is LGHDT and CDR2 YNNKEL (reference sequence). The CDR3 totals 14 residues.

The sample holds many counts of this clonotype. The CDR3 coding sequence is TGTGCCAGCAGCCCGGTGCCCCTAGGAGGGCCCTACGAGCAGTACTTC. Translated, it gives CASSPVPLGGPYEQYF. This chain joins TRBV3-1 and TRBJ2-7, with a tentative D call TRBD2 (6 bases). The CDR3 sequence is 16 residues long. Germline V gene sequence: CDR1 LGHDT, CDR2 YNNKEL (reference sequence). V lost 4 bases to trimming and J lost 2 bases, with 18 bases between them.

The rearrangement uses TRBV20-1 and TRBJ1-2; maybe TRBD1 (6 bases). The V gene's germline CDR1 is DFQATT and CDR2 SNEGSKA (reference sequence). V gave up 4 bases and J gave up 4 bases, with 13 bases separating them. CDR3 length: 13 residues. DNA of the CDR3: TGCAGTGCTACTCCCACAGGGCTCTATGGCTACACCTTC. Translated: CSATPTGLYGYTF.

The chain is built from TRBV30 and TRBJ1-5; TRBD1 matches 7 bases. This CDR3 contains 13 residues. After removal of 2 bases from V and 5 bases from J, the junction contained 3 bases not matched to a gene. From germline, CDR1 is GTSNPN and CDR2 SVGIG (reference sequence). CDR3 DNA sequence: TGTGCCTGGAGTCTCCAGGGGGATCAGCCCCAGCATTTT. Translating gives CAWSLQGDQPQHF.

In this sample, this clonotype turned up many times. V usage is TRBV5-1 and J usage is TRBJ2-3; D is perhaps TRBD1 or TRBD2 (5 bases each). Trimming removed 4 bases from V and 1 base from J, with 16 bases in between. The CDR3 runs to 16 residues. Germline CDR1 is SGHRS and CDR2 is YFSETQ. The CDR3 bases are TGCGCCAGCAGCCATATGACGGGGCGGGGCACAGATACGCAGTATTTT. Its translation is CASSHMTGRGTDTQYF.

This clonotype occurred a few times. V usage is TRBV2 and J usage is TRBJ1-1; TRBD1 is a possible D gene (6 bases). The ends were cut back, 6 bases at V and 1 base at J, with 12 bases in the middle. This CDR3 has 14 residues. Germline CDR1 SNHLY, CDR2 FYNNEI. In nucleotides, the CDR3 is TGTGCCAGCAGGAGGGGGAGTACGAACACTGAAGCTTTCTTT. Translated: CASRRGSTNTEAFF.